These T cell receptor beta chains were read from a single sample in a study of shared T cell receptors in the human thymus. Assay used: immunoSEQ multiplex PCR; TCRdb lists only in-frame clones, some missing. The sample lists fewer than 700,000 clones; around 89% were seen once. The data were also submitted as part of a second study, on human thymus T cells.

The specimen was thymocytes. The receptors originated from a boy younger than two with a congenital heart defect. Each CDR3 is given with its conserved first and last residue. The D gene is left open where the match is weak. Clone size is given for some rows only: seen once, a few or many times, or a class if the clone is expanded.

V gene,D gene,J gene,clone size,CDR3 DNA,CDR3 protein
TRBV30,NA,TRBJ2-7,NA,TGTGCCTGGAGTGTAGGGGGGGCGTTTAGCGAGCAGTACTTC,CAWSVGGAFSEQYF
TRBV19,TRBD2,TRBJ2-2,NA,TGTGCCAGTAACGGACTAGTGACTGGCGGGGAGCTGTTTTTT,CASNGLVTGGELFF
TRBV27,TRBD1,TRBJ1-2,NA,TGTGCCAGCACCCCCCGGGCTGGCAGGGGGCCCTATGGCTACACCTTC,CASTPRAGRGPYGYTF
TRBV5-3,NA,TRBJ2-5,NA,TGTGCCAGAAGCCCGTGGCGGGGGCCTACGTACCAAGAGACCCAGTACTTC,CARSPWRGPTYQETQYF
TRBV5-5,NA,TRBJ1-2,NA,TGTGCCAGCAGCTTGTTCGCTGGCCTCTATGGCTACACCTTC,CASSLFAGLYGYTF
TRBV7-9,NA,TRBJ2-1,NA,TGTGCCAGCAGCTTAGGGGGCCAGCACAGCTCCTACAATGAGCAGTTCTTC,CASSLGGQHSSYNEQFF
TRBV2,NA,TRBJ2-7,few,TGTGCCAGCAGTGAAGGAGTAGTCTTCTACGAGCAGTACTTC,CASSEGVVFYEQYF
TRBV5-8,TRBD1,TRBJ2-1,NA,TGTGCCAGCAGCTCGGGGACAGGCCTGCGGTCCGAGCAGTTCTTC,CASSSGTGLRSEQFF
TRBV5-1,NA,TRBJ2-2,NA,TGCGCCAGCAGCGGGGGGGGGCGCTACACCGGGGAGCTGTTTTTT,CASSGGGRYTGELFF
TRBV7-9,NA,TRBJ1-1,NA,TGTGCCAGCAGCGCAACAGGGCCCACTGAAGCTTTCTTT,CASSATGPTEAFF
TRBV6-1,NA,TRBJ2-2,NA,TGTGCCAGCAGTGACGACGGGAGTTCGTTGACCGGGGAGCTGTTTTTT,CASSDDGSSLTGELFF
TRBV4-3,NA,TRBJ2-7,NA,TGCGCCAGCAGCCAAGATCCCGAACGGGACTCGTACACCTACGAGCAGTACTTC,CASSQDPERDSYTYEQYF
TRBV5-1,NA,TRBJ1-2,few,TGCGCCAGCAGCCATCACACCCCTCAGGGGTATGGCTACACCTTC,CASSHHTPQGYGYTF
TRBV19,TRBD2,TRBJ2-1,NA,TGTGCCAGTAGTATGCGGTGGGCGGGAGGGAGCGATGAGCAGTTCTTC,CASSMRWAGGSDEQFF
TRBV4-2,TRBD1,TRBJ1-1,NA,TGTGCCAGCAGCCCGGACAGGGCGCGGACTGAAGCTTTCTTT,CASSPDRARTEAFF
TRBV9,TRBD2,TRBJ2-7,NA,TGTGCCAGCAGCGTAGAAAGCCTAGCGGGCTTAAATCCCTCCTACGAGCAGTACTTC,CASSVESLAGLNPSYEQYF
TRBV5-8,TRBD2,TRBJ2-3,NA,TGTGCCAGCAGCTTGGTGATAGCGGGAATAGCGGATACGCAGTATTTT,CASSLVIAGIADTQYF